This T cell receptor (beta chain) is drawn from a study of human CD8 memory T cell subsets. Construction of TCR beta libraries was accomplished by means of UMI-labeled 5' RACE. TCRdb reprocessed the 5' RACE reads and stores each CDR3 protein as one record, lacking DNA. This table holds fewer than 10,000 distinct CDR3 sequences. Magnetic separation of the negative type served to enrich total CD8+ T cells. Per germline, CDR1 SGHRS and CDR2 YFSETQ. This CDR3 comprises 15 residues. The sequence came from a human donor in good health. Material for sequencing was CD8+ T cells from PBMCs. The V and J genes are TRBV5-1 and TRBJ1-2. CDR3 sequence reads: CASSLRVGSWHGYTF.